This TCR beta chain was found in a study of blood T cell repertoires in COVID-19. This study enrolled people aged 18 to 89 from 20 to 25 US geographic areas. Only in-frame clones appear in the TCRdb table, and some are missing; sequencing was by immunoSEQ multiplex PCR. The sample lists approximately 360,000 clones, 70% to 90% seen once, with 0.95% to 1% in the top ten. The receptor comes from a woman aged 25 to 39 with acute COVID-19. Source material: PBMCs or T cells enriched from blood (not recorded which).

CDR3 in amino acids: CASSVGRAGGLNTGELFF. The CDR3 DNA follows: TGCGCCAGCAGCGTCGGCAGAGCGGGGGGGTTGAACACCGGGGAGCTGTTTTTT. The chain uses TRBV5-1 and TRBJ2-2; 10 bases fit TRBD2. Germline loops: CDR1 SGHRS, CDR2 YFSETQ. The CDR3 runs 18 residues. V gave up 4 bases and J gave up 1 base; unmatched junction bases: 10.